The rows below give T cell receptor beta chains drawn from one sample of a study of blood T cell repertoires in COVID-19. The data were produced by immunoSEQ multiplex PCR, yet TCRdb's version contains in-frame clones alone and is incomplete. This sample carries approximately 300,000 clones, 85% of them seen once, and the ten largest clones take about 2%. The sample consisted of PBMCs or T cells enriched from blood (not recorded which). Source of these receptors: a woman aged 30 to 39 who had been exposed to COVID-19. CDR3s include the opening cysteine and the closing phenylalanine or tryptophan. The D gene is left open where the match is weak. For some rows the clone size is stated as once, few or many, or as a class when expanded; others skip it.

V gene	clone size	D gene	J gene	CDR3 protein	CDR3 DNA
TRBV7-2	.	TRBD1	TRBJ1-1	CASSLLPGQGTTEAFF	TGTGCCAGCAGCTTATTACCAGGACAGGGGACGACTGAAGCTTTCTTT
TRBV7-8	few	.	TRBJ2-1	CASSLGQYNEQFF	TGTGCCAGCAGCTTAGGACAGTACAATGAGCAGTTCTTC
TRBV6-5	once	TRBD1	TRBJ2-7	CASRLYGQGAYEQYF	TGTGCCAGCAGATTGTATGGACAGGGGGCGTACGAGCAGTACTTC
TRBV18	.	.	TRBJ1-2	CASSPEGRVYGYTF	TGTGCCAGCTCACCGGAGGGGAGAGTCTATGGCTACACCTTC
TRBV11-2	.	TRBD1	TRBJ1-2	CASSPNRGREYGYTF	TGTGCCAGCAGCCCCAACAGGGGGCGGGAGTATGGCTACACCTTC
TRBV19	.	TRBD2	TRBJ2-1	CASSSSGGVVNEQFF	TGTGCCAGTAGTTCTAGCGGGGGGGTTGTGAATGAGCAGTTCTTC
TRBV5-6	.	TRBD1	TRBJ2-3	CASSLFGGQGTQYF	TGTGCCAGCAGTCTCTTCGGGGGACAGGGTACGCAGTATTTT
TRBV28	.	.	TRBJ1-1	CASSSVAGGGTEAFF	TGTGCCAGCAGTTCGGTCGCGGGCGGCGGCACTGAAGCTTTCTTT
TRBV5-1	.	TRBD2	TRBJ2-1	CASSTIGLAGLGGYNEQFF	TGCGCCAGCAGCACAATAGGACTAGCGGGTTTGGGGGGATACAATGAGCAGTTCTTC
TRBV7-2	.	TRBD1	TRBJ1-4	CASSSGTGEKLFF	TGTGCCAGCAGCTCGGGGACAGGGGAAAAACTGTTTTTT
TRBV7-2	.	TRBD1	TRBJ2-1	CASSATGGTPFYNEQFF	TGTGCCAGCAGTGCGACAGGGGGTACTCCCTTTTACAATGAGCAGTTCTTC
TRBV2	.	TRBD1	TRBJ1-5	CASMQGASNQPQHF	TGTGCCAGCATGCAGGGGGCGAGCAATCAGCCCCAGCATTTT
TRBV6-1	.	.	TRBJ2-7	CASSEWPGYEQYF	TGTGCCAGCAGTGAATGGCCGGGGTACGAGCAGTACTTC
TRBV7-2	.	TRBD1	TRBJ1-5	CASSYRDRDPYQPQHF	TGTGCCAGCAGTTACCGGGACAGGGACCCCTATCAGCCCCAGCATTTT
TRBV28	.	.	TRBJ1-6	CASSLASGRLNSPLHF	TGTGCCAGCAGCTTAGCATCTGGCAGGCTAAATTCACCCCTCCACTTT
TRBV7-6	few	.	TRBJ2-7	CASSLRGTQDQQYF	TGTGCCAGCAGCCTCCGCGGGACTCAAGATCAGCAGTACTTC
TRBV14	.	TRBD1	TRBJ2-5	CASSLRTGGIGGETQYF	TGTGCCAGCAGCCTCCGGACAGGGGGCATCGGAGGGGAGACCCAGTACTTC
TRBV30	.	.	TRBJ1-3	CAWSAIGNTIYF	TGTGCCTGGAGTGCAATTGGAAACACCATATATTTT
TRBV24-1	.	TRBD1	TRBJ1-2	CATSGATGPSGGYTF	TGTGCCACCAGTGGAGCGACAGGGCCCTCGGGAGGCTACACCTTC
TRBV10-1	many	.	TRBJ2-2	CASSDRDTGELFF	TGCGCCAGCAGTGACAGGGACACCGGGGAGCTGTTTTTT
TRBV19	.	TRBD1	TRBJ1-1	CASSSYRGRNTEAFF	TGTGCCAGTAGTTCTTACAGGGGGCGTAACACTGAAGCTTTCTTT
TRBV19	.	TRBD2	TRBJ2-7	CASSRGLADEQYF	TGTGCCAGTAGTAGGGGACTAGCTGACGAGCAGTACTTC
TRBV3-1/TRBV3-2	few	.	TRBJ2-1	CASSGLQAYNEQFF	TGTGCCAGCAGCGGACTCCAAGCCTACAATGAGCAGTTCTTC
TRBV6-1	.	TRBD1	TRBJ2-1	CASSEALWTGGHNEQFF	TGTGCCAGCAGTGAAGCTTTGTGGACAGGGGGCCACAATGAGCAGTTCTTC